These T cell receptor beta chains were read from a single sample in a study of beta chain features in type 1 diabetes. The repertoire was sequenced with immunoSEQ multiplex PCR; TCRdb's copy has only in-frame clones and lacks some. Among around 70,000 clones, about 50% were seen once, and the ten largest hold 0.7%. Sequencing was performed on central memory CD4+ T cells from blood. These receptors all come from a man in his thirties or forties with type 1 diabetes. Both conserved end residues are part of each CDR3. Each record gives: V gene, D gene, J gene, clone size, CDR3 DNA, CDR3 protein. A D gene is named only where the DNA matches it firmly. Some rows have no size entry. The others give once, few or many, or a class for an expanded clone.

TRBV7-9	NA	TRBJ2-5	NA	TGTGCCAGCAGCTTAGTGGGGGCCCAAGAGACCCAGTACTTC	CASSLVGAQETQYF
TRBV29-1	NA	TRBJ2-3	NA	TGCAGCGTTGGACAGGATTCAGATACGCAGTATTTT	CSVGQDSDTQYF
TRBV18	NA	TRBJ1-4	NA	TGTGCCAGCTCACCACAGGGGCAAGGAGGGGAAAAACTGTTTTTT	CASSPQGQGGEKLFF
TRBV4-1	TRBD2	TRBJ2-1	once	TGCGCCAGCAGCCCGGGACTAGCAAACCACAATGAGCAGTTCTTC	CASSPGLANHNEQFF
TRBV5-8	TRBD1	TRBJ1-1	NA	TGTGCCAGCAGCAACGACAGGGTCTCTGAAGCTTTCTTT	CASSNDRVSEAFF
TRBV5-6	TRBD1	TRBJ1-2	NA	TGTGCCAGCAGCTTCGGGACAGGGGGCATGGGCTATGGCTACACCTTC	CASSFGTGGMGYGYTF
TRBV23-1	NA	TRBJ1-1	few	TGCGCCAGCAGTCAACCCTTTCCAGCTTTCTTT	CASSQPFPAFF
TRBV6-5	NA	TRBJ1-1	NA	TGTGCCAGCAGTTACTCGAGAGCGGCGGGCACTGAAGCTTTCTTT	CASSYSRAAGTEAFF
TRBV30	NA	TRBJ1-1	NA	TGTGCCTGGAGTGCCTACACCAGGTGGGCTTTCTTT	CAWSAYTRWAFF
TRBV5-1	NA	TRBJ2-1	few	TGCGCCAGCAGCTTTGGTAGCGCTCGACTCTCCTACAATGAGCAGTTCTTC	CASSFGSARLSYNEQFF